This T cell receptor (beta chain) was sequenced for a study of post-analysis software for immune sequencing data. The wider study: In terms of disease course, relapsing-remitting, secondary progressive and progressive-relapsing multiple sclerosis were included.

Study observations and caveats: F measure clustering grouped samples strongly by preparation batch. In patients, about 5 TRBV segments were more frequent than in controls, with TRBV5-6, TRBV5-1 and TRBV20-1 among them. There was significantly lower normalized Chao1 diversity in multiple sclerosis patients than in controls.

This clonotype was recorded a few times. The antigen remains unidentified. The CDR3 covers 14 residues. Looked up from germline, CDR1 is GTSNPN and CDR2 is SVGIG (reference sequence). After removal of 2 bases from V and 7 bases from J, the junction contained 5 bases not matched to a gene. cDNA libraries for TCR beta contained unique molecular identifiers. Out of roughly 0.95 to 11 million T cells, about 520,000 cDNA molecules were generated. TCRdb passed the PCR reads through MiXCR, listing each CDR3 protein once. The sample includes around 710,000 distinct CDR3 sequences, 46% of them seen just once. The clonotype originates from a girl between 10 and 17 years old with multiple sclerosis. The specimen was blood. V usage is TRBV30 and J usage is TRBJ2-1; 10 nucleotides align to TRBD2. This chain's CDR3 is CAWSFLAGVNEQFF. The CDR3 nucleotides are TGTGCCTGGAGTTTCCTAGCGGGAGTAAATGAGCAGTTCTTC.